Listed here are 10 T cell receptor beta chains from one sample, sequenced in a study of blood T cells in healthy people across ages. Then a second PCR, running roughly 7 to 11 cycles, was carried out with a sample-barcoded 5' primer and a J-beta primer mix. TCRdb fed the 5' RACE reads into MiXCR, producing one record per CDR3 protein. Of about 830,000 distinct CDR3 sequences in the sample, around two thirds were seen once. The sequencing input was blood. Receptor source: a man aged 25-45 years in good health.

J is TRBJ2-1 and V is TRBV28; a weak D match, TRBD1 (5 bases). CDR1 is MDHEN, CDR2 SYDVKM, per germline. The CDR3 length is 16 residues. Trimming shortened V by 5 bases and J by 0 bases, and 14 bases separated the two germline ends. CDR3 DNA: TGTGCCAGCAGTCCTCAGGGTATAAGCTCCTACAATGAGCAGTTCTTC. Translating it yields CASSPQGISSYNEQFF.

This clonotype came up once. The genes are TRBV2 and TRBJ2-4; perhaps TRBD1 as D (6 bases). Per the germline V gene, CDR1 is SNHLY and CDR2 is FYNNEI. There are 14 residues in the CDR3. Trimming shortened V by 8 bases and J by 0 bases, and 11 bases separated the two germline ends. The CDR3 sequence: CASVQGLAKNIQYF. CDR3 DNA sequence: TGTGCCAGCGTCCAGGGGCTAGCCAAAAACATTCAGTACTTC.

This clonotype is a singleton in its sample. This chain joins TRBV6-5 and TRBJ2-7, with D perhaps TRBD1 or TRBD2 (5 bases each). The CDR3 runs to 15 residues. Trimming took 2 bases from V and 0 from J, leaving 11 bases between them. The germline gives CDR1 MNHEY, CDR2 SVGAGI. This CDR3 is CASSYGTYGSYEQYF. The CDR3 nucleotides are TGTGCCAGCAGTTACGGGACCTACGGCTCCTACGAGCAGTACTTC.

This chain uses TRBV10-3 with TRBJ1-6; 7 bases fit TRBD1. CDR1 is ENHRY and CDR2 is SYGVKD in the germline V gene. The CDR3 has 14 residues. V lost 5 bases to trimming and J lost 8 bases; unmatched junction nucleotides: 6. This CDR3 is CAISPTGRYSPLHF. CDR3 nucleotides: TGTGCCATCAGTCCGACAGGGCGATATTCACCCCTCCACTTT.

V and J are TRBV7-8 and TRBJ1-3, with D tentatively TRBD1 (6 bases). The CDR3 totals 16 residues. The V gene's germline CDR1 is SGHVS and CDR2 FQNEAQ. Between the trimmed V and J ends, which lost 1 base and 1 base, there was a span of 11 bases. The CDR3 DNA reads as TGTGCCAGCAGCTTAGACACAGGGATTTCTGGAAACACCATATATTTT. Encoded protein: CASSLDTGISGNTIYF.

J is TRBJ2-1 and V is TRBV7-9; either TRBD1 or TRBD2 may supply D (5 bases each). CDR3 length: 14 residues. Germline CDR1 SEHNR, CDR2 FQNEAQ (reference sequence). Trimming left V 5 bases short and J 9 bases short, with 17 bases between. CDR3 protein: CASSTTRRGGEQFF. In DNA form, the CDR3 reads TGTGCCAGCAGCACCACCCGACGGGGCGGTGAGCAGTTCTTC.

This clonotype has a handful of counts. V usage is TRBV7-2 and J usage is TRBJ1-2, with 8 bases that match TRBD1. V trimming: 5 bases; J trimming: 0 bases; junction bases outside the gene matches: 5. There are 15 residues in the CDR3. From germline, CDR1 is SGHTA and CDR2 FQGNSA. The CDR3 is CASSRDRSANYGYTF. CDR3 nucleotides: TGTGCCAGCAGCAGGGACAGGTCCGCTAACTATGGCTACACCTTC.

This clonotype was seen a handful of times. The chain combines TRBV12-3 or TRBV12-4 with TRBJ2-7; weak D call: TRBD1 (7 bases). V was trimmed by 8 bases and J by 2 bases, leaving 10 bases between them. The CDR3 totals 12 residues. The DNA for the CDR3 is TGTGCCAGCCAGGGGGGAACCTACGAGCAGTACTTC. It codes for CASQGGTYEQYF.

This clonotype has just a few counts. This sequence joins TRBV25-1 and TRBJ2-5; 10 bases match TRBD2. Per the germline V gene, CDR1 is MGHDK and CDR2 is SYGVNS. The CDR3 consists of 16 residues. Losses at the gene ends were 1 base for V and 4 bases for J; bases not matched to a gene: 6. CDR3 protein: CASSESGAGGRETQYF. Written as DNA, the CDR3 is TGTGCCAGCAGTGAATCGGGAGCGGGGGGGAGAGAGACCCAGTACTTC.

This sequence joins TRBV5-6 and TRBJ2-7, with D unresolved. The CDR3 is 13 amino acids. Germline assignment: CDR1 SGHDT and CDR2 YYEEEE. V lost 4 bases and J lost 2, with 10 bases in between. The CDR3 DNA reads TGTGCCAGCAGCCCACCCCTTACCTACGAGCAGTACTTC. It encodes CASSPPLTYEQYF. Combining the CDR3 with reference TRBV5-6 and TRBJ2-7 gives the whole variable domain DAGVTQSPTHLIKTRGQQVTLRCSPKSGHDTVSWYQQALGQGPQFIFQYYEEEERQRGNFPDRFSGHQFPNYSSELNVNALLLGDSALYLCASSPPLTYEQYFGPGTRLTVT.